Below are 25 T cell receptor beta chains sequenced from a single sample in a study of human T cells and chemical hapten exposure. The time point was: patch test 2, 6 weeks after DPC sensitization. Sample treatment: therapeutic diphenylcyclopropenone sensitization with weekly scalp DPC. TCRdb redid the calling of the RACE reads with MiXCR, one entry per CDR3 protein. The table records 65,000 to 95,000 distinct CDR3 sequences, approximately 7% of them present only once. Here the sequenced sample was whole blood, taken in connection with sensitization to the hapten diphenylcyclopropenone (DPC). These receptors all come from a woman younger than 45 with alopecia areata. Some clones in this sample may be carry-over from other donors' samples.

This clonotype was seen at least ten times. The CDR3 here is CSVGQPSTDTQYF. The CDR3 DNA reads TGCAGTGTAGGGCAGCCTAGCACAGATACGCAGTATTTT. The rearrangement links TRBV20-1 to TRBJ2-3; D uncertain. Germline CDR1 reads DFQATT; CDR2 reads SNEGSKA (reference sequence). The V and J ends lost 7 bases and 0 bases respectively, with 11 bases between them. The CDR3 totals 13 residues.

This clonotype was seen at least ten times. This sequence joins TRBV12-3 or TRBV12-4 and TRBJ1-2; D ambiguous. This CDR3 is built from 13 residues. V was trimmed by 1 base and J by 8 bases, leaving 11 bases between them. CDR3 protein: CASSLEAAGGYTF. As DNA, the CDR3 is TGTGCCAGCAGTTTAGAAGCCGCAGGAGGCTACACCTTC.

V is TRBV5-1 and J is TRBJ2-5; 12 bases fit TRBD2. CDR3 length: 20 residues. Germline V gives CDR1 SGHRS, CDR2 YFSETQ. J gave up 5 bases and V 1 base, and 18 bases lay outside the gene matches. The DNA of the CDR3 is TGCGCCAGCAGCTTGTCATCGCGCCTAGCGGGGGGGCCGGGCGCGGAGACCCAGTACTTC. This encodes CASSLSSRLAGGPGAETQYF.

For the CDR3, the DNA is TGTGCCAGCAGGGCGGTCACTGAAGCTTTCTTT. Translated, it gives CASRAVTEAFF. This chain uses TRBV6-5 with TRBJ1-1; D is undetermined. The V gene's germline CDR1 is MNHEY and CDR2 SVGAGI. V lost 6 bases and J 4 bases, leaving 6 bases between the germline ends. This CDR3 region has 11 residues.

V and J are TRBV7-2 and TRBJ2-3; D remains ambiguous. V dropped 8 bases and J dropped 2 bases, with 14 bases sitting between them. The germline V gene encodes CDR1 SGHTA and CDR2 FQGNSA. The length of the CDR3 is 14 residues. Written as DNA, the CDR3 is TGTGCCAGCGGTGGGGATGGTCTCACAGATACGCAGTATTTT. This codes for CASGGDGLTDTQYF.

This clonotype has a handful of counts. CDR3 bases: TGTGCCTGGAAGAGGGGCCGCTTACCAAATTCACCCCTCCACTTT. This codes for CAWKRGRLPNSPLHF. The chain couples TRBV30 to TRBJ1-6; D is possibly TRBD1 (5 bases). Germline V gene lookup returns CDR1 GTSNPN and CDR2 SVGIG (reference sequence). Between the trimmed V and J ends, which lost 4 bases and 7 bases, there was a span of 17 bases. This CDR3 spans 15 amino acids.

In its sample, this clonotype was seen many times. V gene TRBV6-4 combines with J gene TRBJ2-3; the match to TRBD2 covers 10 bases. The CDR3 is made up of 15 amino acids. After removal of 5 bases from V and 1 base from J, the junction contained 3 bases not matched to a gene. Germline V lookup: CDR1 MRHNA, CDR2 SNTAGT. The CDR3 protein is CASSPSGGGTDTQYF. CDR3 in DNA: TGTGCCAGCAGTCCAAGCGGGGGGGGCACAGATACGCAGTATTTT.

This clonotype was counted at least ten times. This rearrangement joins TRBV12-3 or TRBV12-4 to TRBJ2-1, with a tentative D call TRBD1 (6 bases). The CDR3 totals 15 residues. V lost 9 bases and J 9 bases, leaving 24 bases between the germline ends. DNA of the CDR3: TGTGCCAGTTCACAAGACGTAACAGGGTCTAGTGAGCAGTTCTTC. This sequence encodes CASSQDVTGSSEQFF.

This clonotype was detected ten times or more. V usage is TRBV27 and J usage is TRBJ1-5; no definite D call. The CDR3 runs 14 residues. Germline CDR1 is MNHEY and CDR2 is SMNVEV (reference sequence). The ends were cut back, 5 bases at V and 6 bases at J, with 14 bases in the middle. Here the CDR3 DNA reads TGTGCCAGCAGTCCCCGGGGTGCGGGTCAGCCCCAGCATTTT. Translating gives CASSPRGAGQPQHF.

This clonotype was seen many times. This chain connects TRBV5-1 to TRBJ1-1, with D tentatively TRBD1 (5 bases). Germline CDR1 SGHRS, CDR2 YFSETQ. Trimming took 0 bases from V and 0 from J, leaving 12 bases between them. CDR3 size: 16 residues. The CDR3 is CASSLAFRDMNTEAFF. In DNA, the CDR3 is TGCGCCAGCAGCTTGGCTTTCAGGGATATGAACACTGAAGCTTTCTTT.

Ten or more counts support this clonotype. The chain carries TRBV12-3 or TRBV12-4 and TRBJ1-1; the D is unclear. Trimming cost V 4 bases and J 4 bases, with 10 bases left between them. This CDR3 has 13 residues. CDR3 DNA: TGTGCCAGCAGTTCAGGCTGGGGCACTGAAGCTTTCTTT. Encoded protein: CASSSGWGTEAFF.

In this sample, this clonotype turned up many times. The chain links TRBV6-6 to TRBJ1-2; tentative D call: TRBD1 (6 bases). CDR1 MNHNY and CDR2 SVGAGI come from the germline V gene (reference sequence). The length of the CDR3 is 19 residues. V was clipped by 1 base and J by 6 bases, with 27 bases between them. CDR3 coding DNA: TGTGCCAGCAGTTACTTAGGATCCGTCCTCGGAACGGGACATGATGGCTACACCTTC. Its protein product is CASSYLGSVLGTGHDGYTF.

This rearrangement joins TRBV5-4 to TRBJ1-5; 9 nucleotides align to TRBD1. Trimming took 3 bases from V and 3 from J; bases not matched to a gene: 10. Germline loops: CDR1 SGHNT, CDR2 YYREEE (reference sequence). CDR3 length: 17 residues. CDR3 sequence reads: CASSSTGGAGYNQPQHF. The CDR3 DNA reads as TGTGCCAGCAGCTCAACAGGGGGCGCCGGGTACAATCAGCCCCAGCATTTT.

The chain links TRBV7-3 to TRBJ1-1, with D possibly being TRBD1 (6 bases). Germline values: CDR1 SGHTA, CDR2 FQGTGA. This CDR3 comprises 13 residues. V lost 2 bases and J lost 6, with 10 bases in between. The CDR3 reads CASSLVQGAEAFF. In nucleotides, the CDR3 is TGTGCCAGCAGCTTAGTACAGGGCGCTGAAGCTTTCTTT. Full variable domain (remainder filled in from reference TRBV7-3 and TRBJ1-1): GAGVSQTPSNKVTEKGKYVELRCDPISGHTALYWYRQSLGQGPEFLIYFQGTGAADDSGLPNDRFFAVRPEGSVSTLKIQRTERGDSAVYLCASSLVQGAEAFFGQGTRLTVV.

This clonotype was recorded at least ten times. V is TRBV4-2 and J is TRBJ2-3; TRBD1 matches at 7 bases. V lost 3 bases, J lost 1 base, and 10 bases stayed unmatched. Germline V gene data show CDR1 as LGHNA and CDR2 as YNFKEQ. This CDR3 has 17 amino acids. The CDR3 nucleotides are TGTGCCAGCAGCCAGGACCTCGTTGGGACAGGCACAGATACGCAGTATTTT. It is translated as CASSQDLVGTGTDTQYF.

This clonotype was observed at least ten times. The V gene is TRBV7-3, the J gene TRBJ1-5, with TRBD1 matching over 9 bases. V dropped 5 bases and J dropped 7; count of bases not matched to a gene: 3. Germline V gene lookup returns CDR1 SGHTA and CDR2 FQGTGA. The CDR3 contains 13 residues. The CDR3 region is CASSRDREQPQHF. The CDR3 nucleotides are TGTGCCAGCAGCAGGGACAGGGAACAGCCCCAGCATTTT. Full variable domain (rest looked up from reference TRBV7-3 and TRBJ1-5): GAGVSQTPSNKVTEKGKYVELRCDPISGHTALYWYRQSLGQGPEFLIYFQGTGAADDSGLPNDRFFAVRPEGSVSTLKIQRTERGDSAVYLCASSRDREQPQHFGDGTRLSIL.

In this sample, this clonotype turned up many times. The J gene is TRBJ2-7, the V gene TRBV10-3; D unclear. The V end was cut by 0 bases, the J end by 4 bases, with 4 bases between. In germline, CDR1 is ENHRY, CDR2 SYGVKD. CDR3 size: 12 residues. CDR3 sequence reads: CAISESQYEQYF. In DNA, the CDR3 is TGTGCCATCAGTGAGTCGCAGTACGAGCAGTACTTC.

This clonotype occurred many times. The chain is built from TRBV20-1 and TRBJ2-7; 7 nucleotides agree with TRBD1. Germline V CDR1 and CDR2: DFQATT, SNEGSKA (reference sequence). The CDR3 covers 14 residues. V was clipped by 1 base and J by 9 bases; unmatched bases: 12. The CDR3 DNA reads TGCAGTGCTAGAGGGGGGACAGCCACCCTTGCGCAGTACTTC. Its protein is CSARGGTATLAQYF.

This sequence joins TRBV7-2 and TRBJ2-3, with TRBD2 as a possible D gene (6 bases). Trimming pared 4 bases from V and 2 bases from J, leaving 13 bases between. The CDR3 has 15 residues. The V gene's germline CDR1 is SGHTA and CDR2 FQGNSA. The chain's CDR3 is CASSSAGRDTDTQYF. In DNA form, the CDR3 reads TGTGCCAGCAGCTCGGCGGGGAGAGACACAGATACGCAGTATTTT.

This clonotype came up many times. The J gene is TRBJ1-4, the V gene TRBV6-6, with D maybe TRBD1 (6 bases). Germline CDR1 MNHNY, CDR2 SVGAGI (reference sequence). The CDR3 extends over 11 amino acids. The V end lost 8 bases, the J end lost 8 bases, and 9 bases lay between the germline ends. CDR3 DNA: TGTGCCAGCCAACAGGGAGAAAAACTGTTTTTT. Translation gives CASQQGEKLFF.

There are many counts of this clonotype. The chain combines TRBV12-3 or TRBV12-4 with TRBJ2-7; D not resolved. The CDR3 covers 12 residues. V shed 5 bases and J shed 7 bases, with 12 bases lying between them. The CDR3 nucleotides read TGTGCCAGCAGTCACTCCCATTCGGAGCAGTACTTC. It yields the protein CASSHSHSEQYF.

This clonotype has just a few counts. The chain has TRBV6-5 and TRBJ1-1; a weak D match, TRBD1 (5 bases). The CDR3 has 13 amino acids. Trimming stripped 6 bases from V and 1 base from J, with 9 bases between. Germline CDR1 reads MNHEY; CDR2 reads SVGAGI. Here the CDR3 reads CASRTVRNTEAFF. The CDR3 nucleotides are TGTGCCAGCAGGACAGTTCGGAACACTGAAGCTTTCTTT.

This clonotype was recorded at least ten times. The chain employs TRBV6-5 and TRBJ2-3; tentatively, D is TRBD2 (5 bases). Trimming took 2 bases from V and 1 from J, leaving 10 bases between them. The CDR3 runs to 15 residues. Germline assignment: CDR1 MNHEY and CDR2 SVGAGI. The CDR3: CASSYSSAGTDTQYF. The CDR3 DNA reads as TGTGCCAGCAGTTACAGTAGCGCGGGCACAGATACGCAGTATTTT.

At least ten counts were recorded for this clonotype. The V and J genes are TRBV6-5 and TRBJ2-1, with 10 positions matching TRBD2. The CDR3 runs 15 residues. V shed 6 bases, J shed 10 bases, and the junction held 12 bases outside the gene matches. Germline V gives CDR1 MNHEY, CDR2 SVGAGI. The CDR3 DNA reads as TGTGCCAGCAGCTCGGTTGTAGCGGGGGGAGGGGAGCAGTTCTTC. Protein: CASSSVVAGGGEQFF.

Concerning this clonotype itself: A much more abundant neighbour one base away suggests this may be a read error. This rearrangement joins TRBV12-3 or TRBV12-4 to TRBJ1-5, with D perhaps matching TRBD1 (5 bases). V shed 5 bases and J shed 6 bases, with 17 bases lying between them. The CDR3 totals 15 residues. DNA of the CDR3: TGTGCCAGCAGTCCAGGAGACGGGGGGATTCAGCCCCAGCATTTT. Its translation is CASSPGDGGIQPQHF.